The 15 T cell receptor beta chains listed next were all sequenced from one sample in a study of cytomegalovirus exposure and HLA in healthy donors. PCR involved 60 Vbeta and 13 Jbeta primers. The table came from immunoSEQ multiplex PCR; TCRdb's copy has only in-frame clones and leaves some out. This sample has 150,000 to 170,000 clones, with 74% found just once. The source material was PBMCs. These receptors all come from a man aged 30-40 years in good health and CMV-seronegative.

The CDR3 sequence is CASSEAVPGTDTQYF. Written as DNA, the CDR3 is TGTGCCAGCAGTGAAGCGGTACCGGGCACAGATACGCAGTATTTT. The chain employs TRBV6-1 and TRBJ2-3; no clear D. The CDR3 totals 15 residues. Trimming pared 0 bases from V and 1 base from J, leaving 8 bases between. Per the germline V gene, CDR1 is MNHNS and CDR2 is SASEGT.

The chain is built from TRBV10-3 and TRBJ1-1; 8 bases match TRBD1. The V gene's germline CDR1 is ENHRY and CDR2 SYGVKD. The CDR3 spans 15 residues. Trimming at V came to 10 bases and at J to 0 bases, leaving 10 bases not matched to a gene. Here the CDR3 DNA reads TGTGCCACCGCGGACAGGGATAACATGAACACTGAAGCTTTCTTT. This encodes CATADRDNMNTEAFF.

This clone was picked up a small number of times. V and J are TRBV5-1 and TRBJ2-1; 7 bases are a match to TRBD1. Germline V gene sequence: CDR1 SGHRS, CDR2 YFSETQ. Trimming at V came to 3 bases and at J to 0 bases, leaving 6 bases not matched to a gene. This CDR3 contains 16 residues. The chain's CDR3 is CASSYRQGSSYNEQFF. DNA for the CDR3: TGCGCCAGCAGCTATCGACAGGGTAGCTCCTACAATGAGCAGTTCTTC. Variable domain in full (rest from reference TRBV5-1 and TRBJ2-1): KAGVTQTPRYLIKTRGQQVTLSCSPISGHRSVSWYQQTPGQGLQFLFEYFSETQRNKGNFPGRFSGRQFSNSRSEMNVSTLELGDSALYLCASSYRQGSSYNEQFFGPGTRLTVL.

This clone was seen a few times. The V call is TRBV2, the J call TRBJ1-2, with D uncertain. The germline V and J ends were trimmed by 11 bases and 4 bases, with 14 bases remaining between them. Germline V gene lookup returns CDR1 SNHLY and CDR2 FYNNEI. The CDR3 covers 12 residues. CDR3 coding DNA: TGTGCCTCCAGGAGGTTAAGCTATGGCTACACCTTC. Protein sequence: CASRRLSYGYTF.

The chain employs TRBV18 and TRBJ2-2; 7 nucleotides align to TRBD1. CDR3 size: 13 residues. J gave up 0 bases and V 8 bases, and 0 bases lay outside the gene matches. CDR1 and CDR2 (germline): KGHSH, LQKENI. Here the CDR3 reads CASGQANTGELFF. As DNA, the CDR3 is TGTGCCAGCGGACAGGCGAACACCGGGGAGCTGTTTTTT. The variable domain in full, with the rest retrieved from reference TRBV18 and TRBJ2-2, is NAGVMQNPRHLVRRRGQEARLRCSPMKGHSHVYWYRQLPEEGLKFMVYLQKENIIDESGMPKERFSAEFPKEGPSILRIQQVVRGDSAAYFCASGQANTGELFFGEGSRLTVL.

The CDR3 protein is CASSVAPGQGGEKLFF. DNA of the CDR3: TGTGCCAGCAGCGTAGCTCCTGGGCAGGGAGGGGAAAAACTGTTTTTT. The chain links TRBV9 to TRBJ1-4; possibly TRBD1 for D (5 bases). Trimming cost V 0 bases and J 8 bases, with 17 bases left between them. The CDR3 spans 16 residues. Germline CDR1 and CDR2: SGDLS and YYNGEE.

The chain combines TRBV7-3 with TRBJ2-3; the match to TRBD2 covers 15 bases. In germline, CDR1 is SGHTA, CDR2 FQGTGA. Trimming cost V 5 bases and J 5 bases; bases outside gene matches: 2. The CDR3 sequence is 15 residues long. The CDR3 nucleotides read TGTGCCAGCAGCCTGGGACTAGCGGGGGGAGATACGCAGTATTTT. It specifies CASSLGLAGGDTQYF.

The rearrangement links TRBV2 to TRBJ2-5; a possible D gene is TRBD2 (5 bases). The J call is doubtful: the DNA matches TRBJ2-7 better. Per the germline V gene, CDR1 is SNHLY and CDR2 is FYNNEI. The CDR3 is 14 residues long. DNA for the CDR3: TGTGCCAGCAGTCGGACTGAAAGCTCCTACGAGCAGTACTTC. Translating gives CASSRTESSYEQYF.

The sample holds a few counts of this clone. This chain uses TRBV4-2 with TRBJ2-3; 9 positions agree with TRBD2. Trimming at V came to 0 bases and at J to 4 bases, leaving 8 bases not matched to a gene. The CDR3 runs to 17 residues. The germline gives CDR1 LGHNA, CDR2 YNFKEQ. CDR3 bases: TGTGCCAGCAGCCAAGATCAAGCGCAGCGGGAGGCAGATACGCAGTATTTT. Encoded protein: CASSQDQAQREADTQYF.

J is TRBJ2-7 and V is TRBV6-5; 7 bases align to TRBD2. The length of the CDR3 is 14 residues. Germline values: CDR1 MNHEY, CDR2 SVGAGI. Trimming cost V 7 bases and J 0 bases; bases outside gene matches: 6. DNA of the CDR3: TGTGCCAGCATAGACGGGGGGAGCTCCTACGAGCAGTACTTC. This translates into CASIDGGSSYEQYF.

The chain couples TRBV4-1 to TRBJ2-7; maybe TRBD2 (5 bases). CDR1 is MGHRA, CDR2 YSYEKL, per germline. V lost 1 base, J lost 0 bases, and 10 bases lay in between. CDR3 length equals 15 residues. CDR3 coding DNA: TGCGCCAGCAGCCAAGGTTTCGGAGGCTCCTACGAGCAGTACTTC. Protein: CASSQGFGGSYEQYF.

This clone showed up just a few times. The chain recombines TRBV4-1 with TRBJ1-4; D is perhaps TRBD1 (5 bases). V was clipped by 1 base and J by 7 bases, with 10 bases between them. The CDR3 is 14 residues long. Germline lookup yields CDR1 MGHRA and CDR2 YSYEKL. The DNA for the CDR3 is TGCGCCAGCAGCCAAGGCAGTGGGGCTGAAAAACTGTTTTTT. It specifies CASSQGSGAEKLFF.

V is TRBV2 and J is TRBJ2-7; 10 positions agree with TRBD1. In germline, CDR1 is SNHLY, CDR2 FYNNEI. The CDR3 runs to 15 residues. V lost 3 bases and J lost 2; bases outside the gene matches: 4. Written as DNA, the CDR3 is TGTGCCAGCAGTGATGGGGGACAGGGGACCTACGAGCAGTACTTC. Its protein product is CASSDGGQGTYEQYF.

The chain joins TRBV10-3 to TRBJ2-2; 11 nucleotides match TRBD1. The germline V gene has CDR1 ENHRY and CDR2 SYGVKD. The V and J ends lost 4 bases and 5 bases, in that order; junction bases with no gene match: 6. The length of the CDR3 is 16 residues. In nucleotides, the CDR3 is TGTGCCATCAGTGCCTCCGGGACAGGGGGTACCGGGGAGCTGTTTTTT. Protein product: CAISASGTGGTGELFF.

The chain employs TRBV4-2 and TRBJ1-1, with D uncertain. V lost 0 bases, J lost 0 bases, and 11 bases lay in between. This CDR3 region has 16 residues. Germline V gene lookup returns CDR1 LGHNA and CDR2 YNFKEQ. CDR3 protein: CASSQDPTILNTEAFF. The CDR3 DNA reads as TGTGCCAGCAGCCAAGATCCAACAATTTTGAACACTGAAGCTTTCTTT.